Below, 19 T cell receptor beta chains from the same sample are listed, as sequenced in a study of PD-1 blockade in mismatch repair-deficient tumors. TCRdb keeps only in-frame clones here, not all; method: immunoSEQ multiplex PCR. The sample holds about 110,000 clones; about 83% are singletons and the top ten take roughly 4.5%. This material consisted of peripheral blood, taken 60 weeks after starting pembrolizumab. The receptors were gathered from an adult with mismatch repair-deficient cancer.

The chain couples TRBV29-1 to TRBJ1-3; no firm D call. This CDR3 is built from 13 residues. Germline CDR1 and CDR2: SQVTM and ANQGSEA. The V end was cut by 2 bases, the J end by 0 bases, with 5 bases between. The CDR3 nucleotides are TGCAGCGTTGAAAGTGACTCTGGAAACACCATATATTTT. Protein: CSVESDSGNTIYF.

J is TRBJ1-2 and V is TRBV5-1; perhaps TRBD1 as D (6 bases). The CDR3 contains 14 residues. Trimming took 6 bases from V and 4 from J, leaving 16 bases between them. Germline assignment: CDR1 SGHRS and CDR2 YFSETQ. The CDR3 region is CASMVGGQSYGYTF. The CDR3 nucleotides are TGCGCCAGCATGGTGGGAGGACAGTCCTATGGCTACACCTTC.

Here the CDR3 DNA reads TGCGCCAGCAGCGTTAGCGGGACCTACAATGAGCAGTTCTTC. It specifies CASSVSGTYNEQFF. The rearrangement links TRBV5-1 to TRBJ2-1; 8 bases match TRBD2. Germline CDR1 is SGHRS and CDR2 is YFSETQ. CDR3 length equals 14 residues. V shed 4 bases, J shed 2 bases, and the junction held 2 bases outside the gene matches.

This chain uses TRBV6-6 with TRBJ1-3, with D perhaps matching TRBD1 (5 bases). This CDR3 is built from 15 residues. V dropped 4 bases and J dropped 5 bases, with 15 bases sitting between them. In germline, CDR1 is MNHNY, CDR2 SVGAGI (reference sequence). The CDR3 bases are TGTGCCAGCAGTTTAGGTACAGGAACCCGAAACACCATATATTTT. It translates to CASSLGTGTRNTIYF.

The genes are TRBV7-9 and TRBJ2-1; the D is unclear. The V and J ends lost 6 bases and 5 bases respectively, with 5 bases between them. Germline CDR1 SEHNR, CDR2 FQNEAQ (reference sequence). CDR3 size: 11 residues. CDR3 nucleotides: TGTGCCAGCAGTCAAGACAATGAGCAGTTCTTC. This sequence encodes CASSQDNEQFF.

The chain employs TRBV6-5 and TRBJ1-2; no firm D call. V lost 4 bases, J lost 13 bases, and 13 bases lay in between. This CDR3 has 11 residues. Germline CDR1 and CDR2: MNHEY and SVGAGI. The CDR3 region has the DNA TGTGCCAGCAGTTCTACCGGGCGGGCCACCTTC. This codes for CASSSTGRATF.

This clone has just one count. The V call is TRBV5-1, the J call TRBJ2-5; D may be TRBD2 (6 bases). Germline lookup yields CDR1 SGHRS and CDR2 YFSETQ. This CDR3 is built from 14 residues. V dropped 4 bases and J dropped 3 bases, with 13 bases sitting between them. CDR3 region: CASSRWRAEETQYF. CDR3 bases: TGCGCCAGCAGCCGGTGGAGGGCCGAAGAGACCCAGTACTTC.

The chain uses TRBV5-6 and TRBJ2-2, with D perhaps matching TRBD2 (6 bases). Trimming removed 6 bases at V and 0 bases at J, with 15 bases between. The CDR3 spans 16 residues. CDR1 and CDR2 (germline): SGHDT, YYEEEE. The CDR3 nucleotides read TGTGCCAGCACCCCTCTGGGGGGAACGAACACCGGGGAGCTGTTTTTT. Protein product: CASTPLGGTNTGELFF.

This clone appeared once. This chain links TRBV7-3 with TRBJ1-1; 9 bases match TRBD1. J gave up 5 bases and V 6 bases, and 10 bases lay outside the gene matches. The CDR3 covers 15 residues. The V gene's germline CDR1 is SGHTA and CDR2 FQGTGA. The CDR3 protein is CASSSLGQGRTEAFF. The DNA of the CDR3 is TGTGCCAGCAGTTCCTTGGGACAGGGCAGGACTGAAGCTTTCTTT. The complete variable domain, with remaining parts taken from reference TRBV7-3 and TRBJ1-1, reads GAGVSQTPSNKVTEKGKYVELRCDPISGHTALYWYRQSLGQGPEFLIYFQGTGAADDSGLPNDRFFAVRPEGSVSTLKIQRTERGDSAVYLCASSSLGQGRTEAFFGQGTRLTVV.

The V gene is TRBV29-1, the J gene TRBJ2-1; D not certain. The CDR3 is 12 amino acids. Germline V CDR1 and CDR2: SQVTM, ANQGSEA. Between the trimmed V and J ends, which lost 4 bases and 2 bases, there was a span of 6 bases. CDR3: CSVGDAYNEQFF. The CDR3, as DNA: TGCAGCGTTGGCGACGCCTACAATGAGCAGTTCTTC.

V gene TRBV5-5 combines with J gene TRBJ2-7; 8 nucleotides match TRBD1. CDR3 length: 12 residues. CDR1 and CDR2 from the germline V gene are SGHKS and YYEKEE (reference sequence). V lost 4 bases to trimming and J lost 6 bases; unmatched junction nucleotides: 3. The CDR3 nucleotides read TGTGCCAGCAGCGGGACAGGTCGCGAGCAGTACTTC. This gives the protein CASSGTGREQYF.

The V gene is TRBV18, the J gene TRBJ2-2; 10 bases are shared with TRBD1. CDR1 and CDR2 from the germline V gene are KGHSH and LQKENI. Trimming at V came to 2 bases and at J to 1 base, leaving 1 base not matched to a gene. There are 16 residues in the CDR3. Here the CDR3 DNA reads TGTGCCAGCTCACCAGGACAGGGGGGGAACACCGGGGAGCTGTTTTTT. Translation: CASSPGQGGNTGELFF.

The rearrangement uses TRBV5-5 and TRBJ1-1, with no clear D. Germline loops: CDR1 SGHKS, CDR2 YYEKEE (reference sequence). The CDR3 runs to 16 residues. Trimming left V 5 bases short and J 1 base short, with 18 bases between. The CDR3 region is CASSYTPRMENTEAFF. For the CDR3, the DNA is TGTGCCAGCAGTTATACCCCCCGGATGGAGAACACTGAAGCTTTCTTT.

V is TRBV6-1 and J is TRBJ2-1, with a tentative D call TRBD2 (6 bases). Germline CDR1 and CDR2: MNHNS and SASEGT. The CDR3 is 13 residues long. Between the trimmed V and J ends, which lost 3 bases and 9 bases, there was a span of 12 bases. The CDR3 coding sequence is TGTGCCAGCAGTGATTCGGAGCGGGTTGAGCAGTTCTTC. Translation: CASSDSERVEQFF.

The chain joins TRBV5-1 to TRBJ1-1; D may be TRBD1 (5 bases). The CDR3 totals 15 residues. Germline V gives CDR1 SGHRS, CDR2 YFSETQ. V lost 0 bases, J lost 4 bases, and 13 bases lay in between. The CDR3 spells CASSLVGSQGTEAFF. The CDR3 region has the DNA TGCGCCAGCAGCTTGGTCGGCAGTCAGGGCACTGAAGCTTTCTTT.

The CDR3 here is CASSEAGQVIGNEQFF. CDR3 in DNA: TGTGCCAGCAGCGAAGCGGGACAGGTGATTGGAAATGAGCAGTTCTTC. V and J are TRBV7-6 and TRBJ2-1; perhaps TRBD1 as D (8 bases). The CDR3 has 16 amino acids. Trimming pared 5 bases from V and 7 bases from J, leaving 21 bases between. The V gene's germline CDR1 is SGHVS and CDR2 FNYEAQ.

The rearrangement links TRBV6-1 to TRBJ1-2, with D unresolved. V lost 8 bases and J 3 bases, leaving 16 bases between the germline ends. CDR3 length equals 14 residues. Germline CDR1 reads MNHNS; CDR2 reads SASEGT. The chain's CDR3 is CASETTGFDYGYTF. The CDR3 nucleotides read TGTGCCAGCGAAACGACGGGGTTTGACTATGGCTACACCTTC.

This clone was seen only once. The V gene is TRBV7-6, the J gene TRBJ2-3; D is uncertain. The CDR3 runs 13 residues. Germline lookup yields CDR1 SGHVS and CDR2 FNYEAQ. Trimming removed 1 base at V and 3 bases at J, with 5 bases between. The chain's CDR3 is CASSLVPTDTQYF. In DNA, the CDR3 is TGTGCCAGCAGCTTAGTGCCGACAGATACGCAGTATTTT. Based on the CDR3 plus reference TRBV7-6 and TRBJ2-3, the full variable domain is GAGVSQSPRYKVTKRGQDVALRCDPISGHVSLYWYRQALGQGPEFLTYFNYEAQQDKSGLPNDRFSAERPEGSISTLTIQRTEQRDSAMYRCASSLVPTDTQYFGPGTRLTVL.

The genes are TRBV7-9 and TRBJ2-1; 10 nucleotides match TRBD2. Germline V gene lookup returns CDR1 SEHNR and CDR2 FQNEAQ (reference sequence). The CDR3 runs 16 residues. Trimming took 1 base from V and 3 from J; bases not matched to a gene: 3. The DNA of the CDR3 is TGTGCCAGCAGCTTAGTCGGGACTAGCGACTACAATGAGCAGTTCTTC. This translates into CASSLVGTSDYNEQFF.